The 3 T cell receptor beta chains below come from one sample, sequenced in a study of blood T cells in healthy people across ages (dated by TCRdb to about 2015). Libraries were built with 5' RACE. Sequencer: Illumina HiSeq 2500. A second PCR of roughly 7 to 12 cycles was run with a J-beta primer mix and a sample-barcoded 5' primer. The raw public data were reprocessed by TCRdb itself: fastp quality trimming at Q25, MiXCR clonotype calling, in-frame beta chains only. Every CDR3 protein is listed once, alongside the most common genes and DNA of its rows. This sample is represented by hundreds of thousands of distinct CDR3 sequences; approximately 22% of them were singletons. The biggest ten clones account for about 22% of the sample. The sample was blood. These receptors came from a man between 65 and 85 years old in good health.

The CDR3 nucleotides read TGTGCCAGCAGTGTCAGGGGAATAAGGGACTTCACAGATACGCAGTATTTT. Protein product: CASSVRGIRDFTDTQYF. The V call is TRBV25-1, the J call TRBJ2-3; D assignment may be TRBD1 or TRBD2 (6 bases each). With 4 bases removed from V and 2 bases from J, the gap between germline ends came to 19 bases. The CDR3 sequence is 17 residues long. Germline lookup yields CDR1 MGHDK and CDR2 SYGVNS.

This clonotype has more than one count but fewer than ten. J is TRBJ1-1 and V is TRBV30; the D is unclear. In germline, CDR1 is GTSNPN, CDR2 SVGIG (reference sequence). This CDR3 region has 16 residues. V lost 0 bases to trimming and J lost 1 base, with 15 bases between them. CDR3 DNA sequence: TGTGCCTGGAGTGTACTAGAGCGGCGGAAGAACACTGAAGCTTTCTTT. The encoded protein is CAWSVLERRKNTEAFF.

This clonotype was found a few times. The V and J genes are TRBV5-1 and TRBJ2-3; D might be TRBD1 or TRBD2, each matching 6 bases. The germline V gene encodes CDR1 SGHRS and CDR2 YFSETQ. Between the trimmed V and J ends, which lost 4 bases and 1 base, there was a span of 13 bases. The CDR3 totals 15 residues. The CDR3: CASSAGHARTDTQYF. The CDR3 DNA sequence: TGCGCCAGCAGCGCGGGACACGCTCGCACAGATACGCAGTATTTT.